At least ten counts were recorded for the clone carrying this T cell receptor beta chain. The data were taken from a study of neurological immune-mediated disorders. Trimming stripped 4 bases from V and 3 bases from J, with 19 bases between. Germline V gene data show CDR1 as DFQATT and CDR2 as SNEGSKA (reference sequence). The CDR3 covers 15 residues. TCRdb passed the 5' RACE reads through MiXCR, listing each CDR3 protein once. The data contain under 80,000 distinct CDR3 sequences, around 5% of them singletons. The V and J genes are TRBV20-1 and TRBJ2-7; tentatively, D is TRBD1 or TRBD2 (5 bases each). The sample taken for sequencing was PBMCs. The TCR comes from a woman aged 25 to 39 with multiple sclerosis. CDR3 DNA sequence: TGCAGTGCTAACCTAAGGGGATGGGACGACTACGAGCAGTACTTC. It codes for CSANLRGWDDYEQYF.